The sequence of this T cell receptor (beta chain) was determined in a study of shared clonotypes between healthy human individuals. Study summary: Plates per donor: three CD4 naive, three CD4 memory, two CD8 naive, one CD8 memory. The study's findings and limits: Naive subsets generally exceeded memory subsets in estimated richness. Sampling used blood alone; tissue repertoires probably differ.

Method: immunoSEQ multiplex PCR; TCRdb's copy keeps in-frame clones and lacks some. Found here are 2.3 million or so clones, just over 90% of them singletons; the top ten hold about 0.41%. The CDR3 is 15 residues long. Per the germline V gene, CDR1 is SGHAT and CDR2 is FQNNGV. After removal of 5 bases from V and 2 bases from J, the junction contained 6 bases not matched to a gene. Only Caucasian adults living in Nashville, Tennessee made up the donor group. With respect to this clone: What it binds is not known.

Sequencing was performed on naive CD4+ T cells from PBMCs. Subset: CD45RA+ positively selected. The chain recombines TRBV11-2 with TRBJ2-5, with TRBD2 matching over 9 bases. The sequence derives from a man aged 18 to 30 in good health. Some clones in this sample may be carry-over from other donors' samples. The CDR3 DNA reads TGTGCCAGCAGCCGAGTAGCGGGAGTTCAAGAGACCCAGTACTTC. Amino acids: CASSRVAGVQETQYF.